This T cell receptor (beta chain) originates from a study of blood T cells in healthy people across ages. Study-wide points: Correlation between TCR beta diversity and naive T cell percentage was strong. Age brought a roughly linear fall in TCR beta diversity measured per million T cells.

In regard to this clonotype: The antigen is not known.

For the second PCR, which ran for about 7 to 11 cycles, a sample-barcoded 5' primer and a J-beta primer mix were used. Tags on each cDNA molecule came from a template-switch adaptor with 12 random nucleotides. Via MiXCR, TCRdb re-called the 5' RACE reads, giving one row per CDR3 protein. The sample consists of approximately 830,000 distinct CDR3 sequences, 62% of them appearing once. Looked up from germline, CDR1 is DFQATT and CDR2 is SNEGSKA (reference sequence). The CDR3 totals 14 residues. Trimming left V 1 base short and J 2 bases short, with 11 bases between. Material: blood. This sequence was found in a man under 40 in good health. This chain uses TRBV20-1 with TRBJ2-5; D perhaps matches TRBD2 (6 bases). In nucleotides, the CDR3 is TGCAGTGCTAGAGTTATCGGGACTCAAGAGACCCAGTACTTC. Translation: CSARVIGTQETQYF.